Listed here is a single TCR beta chain. This sample is drawn from a study of siplizumab effects on memory and regulatory T cells. The assay was immunoSEQ multiplex PCR, and TCRdb's table has in-frame clones only and misses some. The data hold tens of thousands of clones, with roughly 96% observed a single time. The clonotype originates from a human donor in good health. The source material was naive CD8+ T cells sorted from blood.

The CDR3 nucleotides are TGTGCCAGCAGCTTAAGTAGTAACAATCAGCCCCAGCATTTT. Encoded protein: CASSLSSNNQPQHF. This chain connects TRBV16 to TRBJ1-5, with D unresolved. Germline CDR1 KGHSY, CDR2 FQNENV. The V end was cut by 5 bases, the J end by 3 bases, with 11 bases between. The CDR3 loop spans 14 amino acids.